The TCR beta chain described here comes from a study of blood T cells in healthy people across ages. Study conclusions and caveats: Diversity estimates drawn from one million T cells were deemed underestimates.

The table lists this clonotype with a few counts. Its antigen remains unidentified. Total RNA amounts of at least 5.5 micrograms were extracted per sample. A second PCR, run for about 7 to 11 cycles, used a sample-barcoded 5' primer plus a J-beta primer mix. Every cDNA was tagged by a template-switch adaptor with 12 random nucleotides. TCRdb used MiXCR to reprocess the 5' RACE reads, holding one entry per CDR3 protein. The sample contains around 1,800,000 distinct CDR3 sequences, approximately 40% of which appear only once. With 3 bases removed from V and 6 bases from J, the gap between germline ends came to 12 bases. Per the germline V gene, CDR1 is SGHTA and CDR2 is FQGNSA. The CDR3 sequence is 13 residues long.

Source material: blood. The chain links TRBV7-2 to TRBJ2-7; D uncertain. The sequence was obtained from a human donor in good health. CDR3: CASSFNTVGEQYF. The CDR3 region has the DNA TGTGCCAGCAGCTTTAACACAGTTGGCGAGCAGTACTTC.